One and the same sample provided the 15 T cell receptor beta chains below, sequenced in a study of identical twins (dated by TCRdb to the mid-2010s). Library generation was performed with 5' RACE. Sequenced on an Illumina HiSeq 2000. TCRdb reprocessed the public reads (quality trimming at Q25 with fastp, clone calling with MiXCR) and kept in-frame beta chains. Under each unique CDR3 protein, matching rows form one entry showing the most common genes and DNA. Present in this sample are roughly 230,000 distinct CDR3 sequences, around 8.3% of which were seen just once. The biggest ten clones account for approximately 3% of the sample. The data also belong to a second study, concerning yellow fever vaccine responses in identical twins.

Specimen: CD8+ T cells sorted from blood. These receptors were obtained from a woman younger than 30 in good health.

The chain couples TRBV12-3 or TRBV12-4 to TRBJ1-1; 7 bases match TRBD1. J gave up 3 bases and V 5 bases, and 6 bases lay outside the gene matches. The CDR3 covers 14 residues. The CDR3, as DNA: TGTGCCAGCAGTCCCCAAGGGACAGACACTGAAGCTTTCTTT. Translated, it gives CASSPQGTDTEAFF.

J is TRBJ2-7 and V is TRBV28, with unresolved D. Trimming took 3 bases from V and 2 from J, leaving 8 bases between them. Germline V gene sequence: CDR1 MDHEN, CDR2 SYDVKM. The CDR3 consists of 13 residues. The CDR3 protein is CASSLWNPYEQYF. CDR3 sequence (DNA): TGTGCCAGCAGTTTGTGGAACCCCTACGAGCAGTACTTC.

This clonotype was observed many times. This chain connects TRBV7-6 to TRBJ2-1; TRBD2 might be the D (5 bases). CDR3 size: 16 residues. Trimming left V 0 bases short and J 0 bases short, with 9 bases between. The germline V gene encodes CDR1 SGHVS and CDR2 FNYEAQ. The CDR3 bases are TGTGCCAGCAGCTTAGCGGTGGGGAGCTCCTACAATGAGCAGTTCTTC. It codes for CASSLAVGSSYNEQFF.

In its sample, this clonotype was seen a few times. The rearrangement joins TRBV21-1 to TRBJ2-7. TRBV21-1 is given as a pseudogene. The CDR3 has 11 amino acids. For the CDR3, the DNA is TGTGCCAGCAGGACCCCCTACGAGCAGTACTTC. Protein: CASRTPYEQYF.

In its sample, this clonotype was seen a few times. CDR3 region: CASSQARTGELFF. CDR3 sequence (DNA): TGCGCCAGCAGCCAAGCTCGCACCGGGGAGCTGTTTTTT. The J gene is TRBJ2-2, the V gene TRBV4-3, with D unclear. V was trimmed by 1 base and J by 4 bases, leaving 4 bases between them. Germline CDR1 and CDR2: LGHNA and YSLEER. This CDR3 region has 13 residues.

This clonotype was counted many times. V gene TRBV20-1 combines with J gene TRBJ1-1; no firm D call. In germline, CDR1 is DFQATT, CDR2 SNEGSKA (reference sequence). The V and J ends lost 3 bases and 0 bases respectively, with 20 bases between them. The CDR3 runs to 17 residues. The CDR3 region is CSARQAVDSVMNTEAFF. The CDR3 coding sequence is TGCAGTGCTAGGCAGGCCGTAGATTCGGTCATGAACACTGAAGCTTTCTTT.

The chain uses TRBV9 and TRBJ2-1; maybe TRBD2 (5 bases). This CDR3 spans 15 amino acids. V was cut by 0 bases and J by 2 bases, with 9 bases left in between. Per the germline V gene, CDR1 is SGDLS and CDR2 is YYNGEE. The CDR3: CASSVGAEAYNEQFF. For the CDR3, the DNA is TGTGCCAGCAGCGTAGGTGCGGAGGCCTACAATGAGCAGTTCTTC. The variable domain in full, completed from reference TRBV9 and TRBJ2-1, reads DSGVTQTPKHLITATGQRVTLRCSPRSGDLSVYWYQQSLDQGLQFLIQYYNGEERAKGNILERFSAQQFPDLHSELNLSSLELGDSALYFCASSVGAEAYNEQFFGPGTRLTVL.

The chain joins TRBV10-1 to TRBJ2-7, with TRBD2 as a possible D gene (5 bases). Deletions cut 2 bases from V and 1 base from J, with 12 bases between. Per germline, CDR1 WNHNN and CDR2 SYGVQD (reference sequence). The CDR3 is 15 residues long. The CDR3 DNA follows: TGCGCCAGCAGTGAGGTACTAGTTCGGTCCTACGAGCAGTACTTC. Translated, it gives CASSEVLVRSYEQYF.

This clonotype was seen a few times. The rearrangement links TRBV4-3 to TRBJ2-2; a possible D gene is TRBD1 (6 bases). This CDR3 comprises 16 residues. Germline loops: CDR1 LGHNA, CDR2 YSLEER. Trimming took off 0 bases at V and 5 bases at J, with 13 bases between the two ends. For the CDR3, the DNA is TGCGCCAGCAGCCAAGAGGACAGTCGGGGTACCGGGGAGCTGTTTTTT. This sequence encodes CASSQEDSRGTGELFF.

J is TRBJ2-1 and V is TRBV27, with D maybe TRBD2 (5 bases). The CDR3 contains 17 residues. Germline lookup yields CDR1 MNHEY and CDR2 SMNVEV (reference sequence). V was trimmed by 2 bases and J by 7 bases, leaving 21 bases between them. As DNA, the CDR3 is TGTGCCAGCAGTTTAAGGTTAGAGGGCGCGATGGAGAATGAGCAGTTCTTC. Translation gives CASSLRLEGAMENEQFF.

This clonotype was detected a few times. V is TRBV4-1 and J is TRBJ2-3; 10 nucleotides match TRBD1. Germline assignment: CDR1 MGHRA and CDR2 YSYEKL. CDR3 length: 14 amino acids. Trimming took 8 bases from V and 4 from J; bases not matched to a gene: 6. The CDR3 nucleotides are TGCGCCAGCGGCGACAGGGGGCGGTCAGATACGCAGTATTTT. Protein: CASGDRGRSDTQYF.

In this sample, this clonotype turned up a few times. This sequence joins TRBV20-1 and TRBJ2-5, with 9 bases identical to TRBD2. CDR1 and CDR2 (germline): DFQATT, SNEGSKA (reference sequence). CDR3 length: 17 amino acids. J gave up 4 bases and V 0 bases, and 12 bases lay outside the gene matches. The chain's CDR3 is CSARDIGREGPRETQYF. The CDR3 DNA follows: TGCAGTGCTAGAGATATTGGGCGGGAGGGCCCTCGAGAGACCCAGTACTTC.

This clonotype was recorded many times. The chain uses TRBV29-1 and TRBJ2-1; 7 bases line up with TRBD2. Germline trimming cut 6 bases from V and 5 bases from J; bases unmatched to any gene: 7. The CDR3 loop spans 13 amino acids. Germline CDR1 is SQVTM and CDR2 is ANQGSEA. The CDR3 DNA reads TGCAGCGTGAGAGTGGGAGGGAACAATGAGCAGTTCTTC. This gives the protein CSVRVGGNNEQFF.

This clonotype appeared a few times. This rearrangement joins TRBV20-1 to TRBJ1-6; 7 bases are a match to TRBD1. This CDR3 is built from 13 residues. J gave up 9 bases and V 5 bases, and 7 bases lay outside the gene matches. Germline assignment: CDR1 DFQATT and CDR2 SNEGSKA (reference sequence). The chain's CDR3 is CSAQQGVGSPLHF. The DNA of the CDR3 is TGCAGTGCTCAGCAGGGGGTCGGTTCACCCCTCCACTTT.

This clonotype was seen at least ten times. V and J are TRBV10-3 and TRBJ2-5; weak D call: TRBD1 (5 bases). V was trimmed by 6 bases and J by 5 bases, leaving 16 bases between them. This CDR3 region has 14 residues. Germline lookup yields CDR1 ENHRY and CDR2 SYGVKD. The chain's CDR3 is CAIRGVDSVETQYF. The CDR3 DNA reads as TGTGCCATCAGAGGGGTCGATTCTGTTGAGACCCAGTACTTC.